This entry concerns a single T cell receptor (beta chain). Antigen unknown. DNA at around 210 ng, 30,000 or so T cell genomes, went into sorted-subset replicate PCRs. TCRdb keeps only in-frame clones here, not all; method: immunoSEQ multiplex PCR. The sample carries more than 2,000,000 clones, over 85% recorded once. This specimen comes from a study of shared clonotypes between healthy human individuals. As for the study in general: A couple of female and three male donors aged 18 to 49 were enrolled.

Points from the study as a whole: Lower generation probabilities were found for non-shared clonotypes than for those shared by all four donors. Represented diversity (both genetic and exposure-history) was limited by the small number of donors.

The TCR comes from a man between 18 and 29 years old in good health. Some clones in this sample may be carry-over from other donors' samples. The sample taken for sequencing was naive CD4+ T cells from PBMCs. Subset defined: CD45RA+ positively selected.

As DNA, the CDR3 is TGCGCCAGCAGCCAACCGGGACAGGGAACCTACGAGCAGTACTTC. It codes for CASSQPGQGTYEQYF. The genes are TRBV4-3 and TRBJ2-7, with 9 bases fitting TRBD1. The CDR3 loop spans 15 amino acids. The germline CDR1 and CDR2 sequences are LGHNA and YSLEER. The V gene end was trimmed by 2 bases and the J gene end by 2 bases; junction bases not matched to a gene: 4.